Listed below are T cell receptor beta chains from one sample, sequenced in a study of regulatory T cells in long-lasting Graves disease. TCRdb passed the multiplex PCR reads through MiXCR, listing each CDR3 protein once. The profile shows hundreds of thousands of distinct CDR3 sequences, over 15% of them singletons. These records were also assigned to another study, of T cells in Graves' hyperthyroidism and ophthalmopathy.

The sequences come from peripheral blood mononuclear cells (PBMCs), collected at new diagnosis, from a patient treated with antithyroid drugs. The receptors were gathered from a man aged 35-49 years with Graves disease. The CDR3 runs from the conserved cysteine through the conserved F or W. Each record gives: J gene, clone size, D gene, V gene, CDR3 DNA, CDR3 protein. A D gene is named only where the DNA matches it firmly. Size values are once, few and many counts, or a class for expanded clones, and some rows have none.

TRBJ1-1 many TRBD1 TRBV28 TGTGCCAGCTCCTCTTGGGACAGGGAAGCTTTCTTT CASSSWDREAFF
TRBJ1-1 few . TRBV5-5 TGTGCCAGCAGCCCAGCATGGGCTTTTTTCAGCGACACTGAAGCTTTCTTT CASSPAWAFFSDTEAFF
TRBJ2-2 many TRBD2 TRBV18 TGTGCCAGCTCACCATCGAGAGTAGCGGGCGGCTCTGAGGAGCTGTTTTTT CASSPSRVAGGSEELFF
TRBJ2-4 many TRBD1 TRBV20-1 TGCAGTGCTAGAGATCGACAGGGGTTTCTAGCCAAAAACATTCAGTACTTC CSARDRQGFLAKNIQYF
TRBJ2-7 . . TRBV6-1 TGTGCCAGCAGTACGGGACGGGACTACGAGCAGTACTTC CASSTGRDYEQYF
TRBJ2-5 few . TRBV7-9 TGTGCCAGCAGCCAACAAGGGGTCCAAGAGACCCAGTACTTC CASSQQGVQETQYF
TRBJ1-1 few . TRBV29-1 TGCATCGTTGAAGAAGACAGGCTAGGGAGTATGGCTTTCTTT CIVEEDRLGSMAFF
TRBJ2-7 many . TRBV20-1 TGCAGTGCTAGTGACAATTACGAGCAGTACTTC CSASDNYEQYF
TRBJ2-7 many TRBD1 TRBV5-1 TGCGCCAGCAGATTGACTCCGGGACAGGGGGCCGACGAGCAGTACTTC CASRLTPGQGADEQYF
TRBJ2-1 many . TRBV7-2 TGTGCCAGCAGCTCCCGCCAGTCGGGCGAGCAGTTCTTC CASSSRQSGEQFF
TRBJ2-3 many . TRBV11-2 TGTGCCAGCAGCTTCAGAACAGATACGCAGTATTTT CASSFRTDTQYF
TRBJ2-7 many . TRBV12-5 TGTGCTAGTGGACAACTAGTCGTTGGGGCTTACGAGCAGTACTTC CASGQLVVGAYEQYF
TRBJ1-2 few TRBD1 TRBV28 TGTGCCAGCAGAAGGGACAGGCGCTCAGGTCACTATGGCTACACCTTC CASRRDRRSGHYGYTF